These T cell receptor beta chains were read from a single sample in a study of cytomegalovirus exposure and HLA in healthy donors. The assay was immunoSEQ multiplex PCR, and TCRdb's table has in-frame clones only and misses some. The top ten clones hold roughly 3.6% of a sample with about 160,000 clones, 77% of them seen once. The specimen was PBMCs. Receptor source: a man under 40 in good health and CMV-seropositive. Both conserved end residues are part of each CDR3. D genes are given only for firm matches. Where a row states a size, it is once, few, many or the class of an expanded clone; other rows omit it.

J,V,D,size,DNA,CDR3
TRBJ2-5,TRBV2,NA,NA,TGTGCCAGCAGAAGGAAATCCGGGACACAAGAGACCCAGTACTTC,CASRRKSGTQETQYF
TRBJ2-2,TRBV2,NA,NA,TGTGCCAGCAGCCCCCAGCGGAACACCGGGGAGCTGTTTTTT,CASSPQRNTGELFF
TRBJ2-7,TRBV28,NA,NA,TGTGCCAGCAGCCCAAGGAAGGGAGTGAAGGAGCAGTACTTC,CASSPRKGVKEQYF
TRBJ2-7,TRBV11-3,TRBD2,NA,TGTGCCAGCAGCGCCGGGACTAGCGGGGGGGCCCACGAGCAGTACTTC,CASSAGTSGGAHEQYF
TRBJ2-7,TRBV6-5,TRBD1,NA,TGTGCCAGCAGCTCGGACAGGGAGAACCCCTACGAGCAGTACTTC,CASSSDRENPYEQYF
TRBJ2-7,TRBV29-1,TRBD2,NA,TGCAGCGTGGGGGCGGGGGGGGCTATGGACGAGCAGTACTTC,CSVGAGGAMDEQYF
TRBJ2-2,TRBV30,TRBD1,NA,TGTGCCTTTGGGACAGGCCTTGTTGACACCGGGGAGCTGTTTTTT,CAFGTGLVDTGELFF
TRBJ1-1,TRBV2,NA,NA,TGTGCCAGCAGAGCGGACGGTGGGAACACTGAAGCTTTCTTT,CASRADGGNTEAFF
TRBJ2-3,TRBV9,NA,NA,TGTGCCAGCAGCGCCTCGACTGGAGGCGGCACAGATACGCAGTATTTT,CASSASTGGGTDTQYF
TRBJ1-5,TRBV19,TRBD1,few,TGTGCCAGTAGTATAGACCGGACAGGCTTACAGCCCCAGCATTTT,CASSIDRTGLQPQHF
TRBJ1-1,TRBV6-6,TRBD1,NA,TGTGCCAGCAGCCCGACAGGGGTTGGCACTGAAGCTTTCTTT,CASSPTGVGTEAFF
TRBJ2-1,TRBV7-2,NA,NA,TGTGCCAGCAGCTTAGATCTTACCTACAATGAGCAGTTCTTC,CASSLDLTYNEQFF
TRBJ2-5,TRBV5-1,NA,NA,TGCGCCAGCAGCTTGGCCGGAGGGGAGCAGTACTTC,CASSLAGGEQYF
TRBJ2-7,TRBV4-2,TRBD1,NA,TGTGCCAGCAGCCAAGATAGGGACAGTAGTTACGAGCAGTACTTC,CASSQDRDSSYEQYF